Presented here are 6 T cell receptor beta chains from one specimen sequenced in a study of Ad26.COV2.S vaccination and SARS-CoV-2 variants. As to treatment: around 19 received Ad26.COV2.S at low or high dose, single or two shots; 5 received placebo; per-sample allocation not given. Day 63 after the first vaccine or placebo injection was the time point for sampling. Data came from immunoSEQ multiplex PCR; TCRdb stores just in-frame clones and leaves some out. The table records about 320,000 clones, roughly 90% of them present only once. Source: peripheral blood, taken in a trial of Ad26.COV2.S vaccine versus placebo. Receptors were obtained from a person aged 18-65 years who received the Ad26.COV2.S COVID-19 vaccine or a placebo.

The chain has TRBV3-1 (or the pseudogene TRBV3-2) and TRBJ1-2, with D perhaps TRBD1 (5 bases). Germline V gene data show CDR1 as LGHDT and CDR2 as YNNKEL (reference sequence). The CDR3 length is 12 residues. V lost 3 bases and J lost 5, with 7 bases in between. The CDR3 DNA is TGTGCCAGCAGCCAGAACAGGTATGGCTACACCTTC. Translated, it gives CASSQNRYGYTF.

The CDR3 protein is CASSQLDTNYGYTF. The CDR3 nucleotides are TGTGCCAGCAGCCAGTTGGATACTAACTATGGCTACACCTTC. The chain joins TRBV3-1 (or the pseudogene TRBV3-2) to TRBJ1-2; D remains unclear. Germline-derived CDR1 and CDR2 are LGHDT and YNNKEL (reference sequence). Trimming pared 3 bases from V and 0 bases from J, leaving 8 bases between. The CDR3 sequence is 14 residues long.

The V and J genes are TRBV28 and TRBJ2-3; TRBD1 might be the D (6 bases). CDR3 length: 14 amino acids. The germline CDR1 and CDR2 sequences are MDHEN and SYDVKM. V lost 6 bases to trimming and J lost 2 bases, with 12 bases between them. CDR3 region: CASRPQGFTDTQYF. The CDR3 DNA reads TGTGCCAGCAGACCCCAGGGGTTCACAGATACGCAGTATTTT.

The chain couples TRBV11-3 to TRBJ1-4; possible D gene TRBD1, 6 bases. Trimming cost V 7 bases and J 4 bases, with 16 bases left between them. The CDR3 totals 15 residues. Per germline, CDR1 SGHNT and CDR2 YENEEA. CDR3 residues: CASTLGTTGNEKLFF. In DNA, the CDR3 is TGTGCCAGCACCTTGGGGACAACCGGTAATGAAAAACTGTTTTTT.

This chain joins TRBV4-3 and TRBJ2-3, with TRBD2 identical over 10 bases. J gave up 4 bases and V 0 bases, and 7 bases lay outside the gene matches. Germline CDR1 and CDR2: LGHNA and YSLEER. This CDR3 is 17 amino acids long. CDR3 DNA sequence: TGCGCCAGCAGCCAAGAACTTCAGCGGGGGGGCTCAGATACGCAGTATTTT. Translating gives CASSQELQRGGSDTQYF.

The rearrangement links TRBV7-5 to TRBJ1-1; no check of the table's D call, TRBD1, against the DNA was made. TRBV7-5 is a recognized pseudogene. This CDR3 contains 16 residues. CDR3 DNA sequence: TGTGCCAGAAGCCGATCTACGGGACAGGGGGTAACTGAAGCTTTCTTT. Its translation: CARSRSTGQGVTEAFF.